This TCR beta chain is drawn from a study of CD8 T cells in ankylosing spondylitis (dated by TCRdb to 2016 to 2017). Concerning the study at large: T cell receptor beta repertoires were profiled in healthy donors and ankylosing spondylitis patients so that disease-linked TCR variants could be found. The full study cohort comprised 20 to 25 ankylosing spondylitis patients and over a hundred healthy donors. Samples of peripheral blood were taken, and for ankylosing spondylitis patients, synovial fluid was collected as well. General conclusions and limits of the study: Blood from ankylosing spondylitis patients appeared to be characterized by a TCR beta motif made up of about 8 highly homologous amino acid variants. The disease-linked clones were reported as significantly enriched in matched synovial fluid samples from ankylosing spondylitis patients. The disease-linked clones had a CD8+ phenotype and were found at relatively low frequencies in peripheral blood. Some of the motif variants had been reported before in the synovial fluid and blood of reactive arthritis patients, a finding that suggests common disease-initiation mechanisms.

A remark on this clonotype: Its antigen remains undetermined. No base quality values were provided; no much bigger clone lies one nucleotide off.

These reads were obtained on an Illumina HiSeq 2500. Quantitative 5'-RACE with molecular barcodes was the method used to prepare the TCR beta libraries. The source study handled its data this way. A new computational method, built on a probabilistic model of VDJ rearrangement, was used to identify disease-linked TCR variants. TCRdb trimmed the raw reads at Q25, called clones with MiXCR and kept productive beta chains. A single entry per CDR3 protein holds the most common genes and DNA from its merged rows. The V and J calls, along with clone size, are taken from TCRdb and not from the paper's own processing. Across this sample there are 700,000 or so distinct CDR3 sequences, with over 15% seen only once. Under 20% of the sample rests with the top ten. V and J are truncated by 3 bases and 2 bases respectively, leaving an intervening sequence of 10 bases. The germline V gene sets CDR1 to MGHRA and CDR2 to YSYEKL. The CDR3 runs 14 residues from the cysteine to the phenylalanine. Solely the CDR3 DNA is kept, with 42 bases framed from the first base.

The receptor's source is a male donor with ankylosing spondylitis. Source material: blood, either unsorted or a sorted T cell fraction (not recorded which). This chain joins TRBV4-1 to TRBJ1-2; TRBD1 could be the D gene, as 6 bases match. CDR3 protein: CASSQIGGNYGYTF. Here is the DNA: TGCGCCAGCAGCCAGATAGGGGGGAACTATGGCTACACCTTC.